Below are 19 T cell receptor beta chains sequenced from a single sample in a study of T cells after yellow fever vaccination. TCRdb passed the 5' RACE reads through MiXCR, listing each CDR3 protein once. The sample has hundreds of thousands of distinct CDR3 sequences, approximately 13% seen once. The material was PBMCs, obtained on the day of the yellow fever booster vaccination. These receptors were collected from a man aged 30-40 years who received the YFV17D yellow fever vaccine.

Regarding this clonotype: The junction does not match germline at one end; this may be a read error. The CDR3 DNA follows: TGCAGCGTTGGGGGCTTTAACCAAGAAACCCAGTACTTC. Translating it yields CSVGGFNQETQYF. The genes are TRBV29-1 and TRBJ2-5; tentatively, D is TRBD1 (5 bases). CDR1 is SQVTM, CDR2 ANQGSEA, per germline. CDR3 length: 13 residues.

The chain is built from TRBV6-5 and TRBJ2-3; 10 bases align to TRBD2. CDR1 and CDR2 from the germline V gene are MNHEY and SVGAGI. The CDR3 covers 19 residues. The V segment lost 2 bases and the J segment 0 bases; nucleotides outside the gene matches: 11. The CDR3 spells CASSYIRTSGLTSTDTQYF. Here the CDR3 DNA reads TGTGCCAGCAGTTACATCCGGACTAGCGGACTTACTAGCACAGATACGCAGTATTTT.

The genes are TRBV12-3 or TRBV12-4 and TRBJ2-3; 10 bases align to TRBD2. The CDR3 is made up of 16 amino acids. The ends lost 5 bases at V and 0 bases at J; junction bases unmatched: 5. The CDR3 DNA is TGTGCCAGCAGTCCTACTAGCGGGGCTAGCACAGATACGCAGTATTTT. It yields the protein CASSPTSGASTDTQYF.

The chain uses TRBV29-1 and TRBJ2-5; TRBD1 agrees at 10 bases. Germline V gives CDR1 SQVTM, CDR2 ANQGSEA. The CDR3 runs 15 residues. With V trimmed by 6 bases and J by 2 bases, 9 bases remained unmatched. The CDR3 loop is CSVLTADRGQETQYF. In nucleotides, the CDR3 is TGCAGCGTCCTGACGGCGGACAGGGGGCAAGAGACCCAGTACTTC.

This chain joins TRBV5-1 and TRBJ2-7; D may be TRBD1 or TRBD2 (5 bases each). This CDR3 contains 14 residues. V was shortened by 4 bases and J by 7 bases, with 18 bases between the two germline ends. Germline CDR1 is SGHRS and CDR2 is YFSETQ. The DNA for the CDR3 is TGCGCCAGCAGCCCCCGGGACGGATACGCGGAGCAGTACTTC. Its translation is CASSPRDGYAEQYF.

This sequence joins TRBV12-3 or TRBV12-4 and TRBJ2-2; the D is unclear. CDR3 length: 13 residues. V was clipped by 6 bases and J by 9 bases, with 14 bases between them. The CDR3 is CASSPSTYRELFF. The CDR3 region has the DNA TGTGCCAGCAGCCCGTCCACTTACCGGGAGCTGTTTTTT.

The CDR3 is CASSWRISTDTQYF. CDR3 coding DNA: TGCGCCAGCTCCTGGAGGATCAGCACAGATACGCAGTATTTT. The chain uses TRBV23-1 and TRBJ2-3; D may be TRBD2 (5 bases). TRBV23-1 belongs to the ORF category, with a function that is uncertain. V was shortened by 8 bases and J by 0 bases, with 12 bases between the two germline ends. The CDR3 length is 14 residues.

V is TRBV5-1 and J is TRBJ2-1; 8 bases map to TRBD2. Germline V lookup: CDR1 SGHRS, CDR2 YFSETQ. The CDR3 consists of 16 residues. The junction had 3 bases not matched to a gene; V was cut back by 0 bases and J by 1 base. The CDR3, as DNA: TGCGCCAGCAGCTTGGCTGGCGGGAGGTCCTACAATGAGCAGTTCTTC. Its protein is CASSLAGGRSYNEQFF.

The chain carries TRBV29-1 and TRBJ2-1; 10 positions agree with TRBD1. The CDR3 has 17 amino acids. V dropped 7 bases and J dropped 8; count of bases not matched to a gene: 20. Germline CDR1 reads SQVTM; CDR2 reads ANQGSEA. CDR3 protein: CSAAGRQGASYVDEQFF. The CDR3 coding sequence is TGCAGCGCTGCAGGGAGACAGGGGGCCTCCTACGTAGATGAGCAGTTCTTC.

The rearrangement joins TRBV7-6 to TRBJ2-7; D could derive from TRBD1 or TRBD2 (5 bases each). CDR1 and CDR2 from the germline V gene are SGHVS and FNYEAQ. The CDR3 runs to 16 residues. Trimming stripped 2 bases from V and 0 bases from J, with 14 bases between. The CDR3 loop reads CASSLRPGPSSYEQYF. The CDR3 nucleotides are TGTGCCAGCAGCTTACGCCCGGGACCTAGCTCCTACGAGCAGTACTTC.

This chain uses TRBV15 with TRBJ2-1, with D possibly being TRBD2 (5 bases). The CDR3 has 15 residues. The germline gives CDR1 LNHNV, CDR2 YYDKDF (reference sequence). With 1 base removed from V and 0 bases from J, the gap between germline ends came to 7 bases. CDR3 DNA: TGTGCCACCAGCAGAGCTGGGAGCTCCTACAATGAGCAGTTCTTC. Protein: CATSRAGSSYNEQFF.

This clonotype was observed a handful of times. This chain connects TRBV7-9 to TRBJ2-1, with 12 bases fitting TRBD2. Trimming took 2 bases from V and 7 from J; bases not matched to a gene: 9. This CDR3 has 17 amino acids. CDR1 is SEHNR and CDR2 is FQNEAQ in the germline V gene (reference sequence). The CDR3 region has the DNA TGTGCCAGCAGCTTACAGACTAGCGGGAGAGGGGGGAATGAGCAGTTCTTC. This translates into CASSLQTSGRGGNEQFF.

This clonotype was picked up a small number of times. The chain joins TRBV27 to TRBJ2-3; D is uncertain. The CDR3 is 15 residues long. Trimming left V 3 bases short and J 2 bases short, with 12 bases between. Germline loops: CDR1 MNHEY, CDR2 SMNVEV (reference sequence). The CDR3 region is CASSFSLTYTDTQYF. CDR3 bases: TGTGCCAGCAGTTTCTCCCTAACTTACACAGATACGCAGTATTTT.

The V call is TRBV4-2, the J call TRBJ2-3; a possible D gene is TRBD2 (7 bases). Germline V gene lookup returns CDR1 LGHNA and CDR2 YNFKEQ. This CDR3 is 15 amino acids long. The V and J ends lost 1 base and 5 bases respectively, with 13 bases between them. CDR3 bases: TGTGCCAGCAGCCAAGGCACAGGGAGGGAAGATACGCAGTATTTT. It specifies CASSQGTGREDTQYF.

This clonotype was seen a handful of times. This chain uses TRBV6-2 or TRBV6-3 with TRBJ2-5; the D is unclear. This CDR3 has 14 residues. Germline loops: CDR1 MNHEY, CDR2 SVGEGT. V was trimmed by 10 bases and J by 3 bases, leaving 18 bases between them. CDR3 nucleotides: TGTGCCACGCCTCCTCGATTGGAGAAAGAGACCCAGTACTTC. It is translated as CATPPRLEKETQYF.

This sequence joins TRBV7-2 and TRBJ1-5, with D hard to call. V was shortened by 1 base and J by 4 bases, with 8 bases between the two germline ends. This CDR3 comprises 14 residues. CDR1 is SGHTA, CDR2 FQGNSA, per germline. CDR3 coding DNA: TGTGCCAGCAGCTTAGACATGGAAAATCAGCCCCAGCATTTT. Protein: CASSLDMENQPQHF.

This clonotype was detected a few times. The gene calls are TRBV6-1 and TRBJ2-3; D might be TRBD2 (5 bases). The CDR3 is 14 amino acids. Germline assignment: CDR1 MNHNS and CDR2 SASEGT. Trimming stripped 6 bases from V and 2 bases from J, with 12 bases between. The CDR3 nucleotides are TGTGCCAGCAGAAGGACTCTGAACACAGATACGCAGTATTTT. This encodes CASRRTLNTDTQYF.

This clonotype was found a few times. The chain uses TRBV18 and TRBJ2-1; possibly TRBD1 for D (5 bases). Trimming removed 4 bases from V and 10 bases from J, with 14 bases in between. The germline V gene encodes CDR1 KGHSH and CDR2 LQKENI. The CDR3 contains 13 residues. The CDR3 is CASSQGANREQFF. Written as DNA, the CDR3 is TGTGCCAGCTCACAAGGGGCTAATCGCGAGCAGTTCTTC. The full variable domain, rest sourced from reference TRBV18 and TRBJ2-1, is NAGVMQNPRHLVRRRGQEARLRCSPMKGHSHVYWYRQLPEEGLKFMVYLQKENIIDESGMPKERFSAEFPKEGPSILRIQQVVRGDSAAYFCASSQGANREQFFGPGTRLTVL.

This clonotype occurred a few times. V gene TRBV20-1 combines with J gene TRBJ2-2, with TRBD1 as a possible D gene (6 bases). The length of the CDR3 is 13 residues. Trimming shortened V by 7 bases and J by 1 base, and 10 bases separated the two germline ends. Germline V lookup: CDR1 DFQATT, CDR2 SNEGSKA (reference sequence). This CDR3 reads CSVGGRNTGELFF. As DNA, the CDR3 is TGCAGTGTAGGGGGTCGGAACACCGGGGAGCTGTTTTTT.